A single sample is the source of the 2 T cell receptor beta chains below, sequenced in a study of T cell repertoires in cytomegalovirus infection. TCRdb called the reads again in MiXCR, with one record for every CDR3 protein. The repertoire holds approximately 200,000 distinct CDR3 sequences, with 28% as singletons. Sequencing input: PBMCs. Receptors were obtained from a human donor in good health (CMV status not recorded). Some clones in this sample may be carry-over from other donors' samples.

This clonotype has a handful of counts. The junction departs from germline at one end; a sequencing error may be responsible. The V and J genes are TRBV29-1 and TRBJ1-2, with 7 bases lining up with TRBD1. The CDR3 runs 12 residues. Germline V gene lookup returns CDR1 SQVTM and CDR2 ANQGSEA. This chain's CDR3 is CSVERQGSAPFF. For the CDR3, the DNA is TGCAGCGTCGAGAGACAGGGCTCGGCTCCCTTCTTC.

This sequence joins TRBV10-3 and TRBJ2-5; TRBD1 might be the D (5 bases). There are 14 residues in the CDR3. The V and J ends lost 10 bases and 5 bases respectively, with 20 bases between them. The germline V gene has CDR1 ENHRY and CDR2 SYGVKD. This CDR3 reads CATRVQGARETQYF. CDR3 DNA sequence: TGTGCCACCCGGGTACAAGGGGCGAGGGAGACCCAGTACTTC.